Each of the 8 T cell receptor beta chains below was sequenced from the same sample in a study of T cells in Graves' hyperthyroidism and ophthalmopathy. There were TCR beta CDR3 regions amplified from RNA transcripts. A first-round RT-PCR of the TCR CDR3 used the HTBI primer set. TCRdb used MiXCR to reprocess the multiplex PCR reads, holding one entry per CDR3 protein. In the table there are around 600,000 distinct CDR3 sequences, roughly 15% of which are singletons. Sequencing input: blood. These receptors came from a woman aged 50 to 65 with Graves' ophthalmopathy.

The chain has TRBV28 and TRBJ2-2, with 9 bases aligning to TRBD2. This CDR3 contains 16 residues. Germline CDR1 and CDR2: MDHEN and SYDVKM. J was trimmed by 4 bases and V by 1 base; bases with no gene match: 4. The CDR3: CASSLYGTSPTGELFF. In nucleotides, the CDR3 is TGTGCCAGCAGTTTATACGGGACTAGCCCCACCGGGGAGCTGTTTTTT.

This clonotype was seen ten or more times. The chain employs TRBV7-2 and TRBJ1-1; a possible D gene is TRBD1 (6 bases). V lost 1 base, J lost 5 bases, and 14 bases lay in between. This CDR3 contains 15 residues. Germline V gene lookup returns CDR1 SGHTA and CDR2 FQGNSA. The CDR3, as DNA: TGTGCCAGCAGCTTAGGCCTGACAGGAATGACTGAAGCTTTCTTT. It yields the protein CASSLGLTGMTEAFF.

V and J are TRBV7-2 and TRBJ2-2; 9 bases match TRBD2. The J segment lost 6 bases and the V segment lost 3 bases, leaving 2 bases of the junction unmatched. The CDR3 spans 14 residues. Germline V gene sequence: CDR1 SGHTA, CDR2 FQGNSA. CDR3 protein: CASSLREGPGELFF. The DNA of the CDR3 is TGTGCCAGCAGCTTGCGGGAGGGCCCCGGGGAGCTGTTTTTT.

Ten or more counts support this clonotype. The rearrangement uses TRBV27 and TRBJ2-1; 8 bases map to TRBD2. CDR3 length: 13 residues. Germline values: CDR1 MNHEY, CDR2 SMNVEV (reference sequence). V lost 5 bases to trimming and J lost 3 bases; unmatched junction nucleotides: 0. As DNA, the CDR3 is TGTGCCAGCAGTAGCGGGAGCTACAATGAGCAGTTCTTC. It specifies CASSSGSYNEQFF.

In its sample, this clonotype was seen many times. The gene calls are TRBV30 and TRBJ1-5; no reliable D call. Trimming shortened V by 0 bases and J by 7 bases, and 16 bases separated the two germline ends. CDR3 length: 15 residues. The germline CDR1 and CDR2 sequences are GTSNPN and SVGIG (reference sequence). This CDR3 is CAWSVAGSVRQPQHF. As DNA, the CDR3 is TGTGCCTGGAGTGTAGCGGGGTCCGTTAGGCAGCCCCAGCATTTT.

This clonotype was counted many times. The CDR3 protein is CASSRTNQPQHF. The CDR3 nucleotides are TGTGCCAGCAGTCGAACCAATCAGCCCCAGCATTTT. This sequence joins TRBV28 and TRBJ1-5; no clear D. CDR1 is MDHEN, CDR2 SYDVKM, per germline. Trimming left V 5 bases short and J 3 bases short, with 5 bases between. The CDR3 extends over 12 amino acids. The variable domain in full, with the rest retrieved from reference TRBV28 and TRBJ1-5, is DVKVTQSSRYLVKRTGEKVFLECVQDMDHENMFWYRQDPGLGLRLIYFSYDVKMKEKGDIPEGYSVSREKKERFSLILESASTNQTSMYLCASSRTNQPQHFGDGTRLSIL.

This clonotype occurred many times. The chain couples TRBV13 to TRBJ1-6; D possibly corresponds to TRBD1 (6 bases). V was clipped by 0 bases and J by 10 bases, with 16 bases between them. This CDR3 spans 16 amino acids. Germline values: CDR1 PRHDT, CDR2 FYEKMQ (reference sequence). The CDR3: CASSLGLRGAKSPLHF. DNA for the CDR3: TGTGCCAGCAGCTTAGGCCTCAGGGGTGCCAAATCACCCCTCCACTTT.

The sample holds many counts of this clonotype. The chain recombines TRBV20-1 with TRBJ2-3; D call uncertain. Germline V gene sequence: CDR1 DFQATT, CDR2 SNEGSKA (reference sequence). The CDR3 loop spans 13 amino acids. The V gene lost 0 bases and the J gene lost 6 bases, with 10 bases spanning the gap. The CDR3 sequence: CSARDRLVDTQYF. The CDR3 DNA reads as TGCAGTGCTAGAGATCGACTTGTGGATACGCAGTATTTT.